Described below is a single T cell receptor (beta chain) sequence and its context. Its antigen is unknown. The V end lost 0 bases, the J end lost 7 bases, and 22 bases lay between the germline ends. Looked up from germline, CDR1 is LGHNA and CDR2 is YNFKEQ. The CDR3 contains 19 residues. This sample was taken from a study of shared clonotypes between healthy human individuals. Study-wide results and caveats: There were few donors, and this limited the genetic and exposure-history diversity represented.

HIV-negative, healthy adults without recent acute infections or vaccinations were the donors. Each unsorted PBMC replicate got 300 ng genomic DNA, tens of thousands of genomes. Only in-frame clones appear in the TCRdb table, and some are missing; sequencing was by immunoSEQ multiplex PCR. The data hold 400,000 to 550,000 clones, with around 80% observed a single time. The chain is built from TRBV4-2 and TRBJ1-6, with D unclear. Sequenced sample: PBMCs. The source of this sequence is a woman in her thirties or forties in good health. Some clones in this sample may be carry-over from other donors' samples. The CDR3 region has the DNA TGTGCCAGCAGCCAAGAAGCGCGTGTGGCCGGACGGAGGAATTCACCCCTCCACTTT. The encoded protein is CASSQEARVAGRRNSPLHF.